This T cell receptor beta chain was captured in a study of T cells in Graves' hyperthyroidism and ophthalmopathy. The wider study: Peripheral blood was drawn at first diagnosis, prior to all treatment.

Germline V gene sequence: CDR1 LGHDT, CDR2 YNNKEL (reference sequence). The length of the CDR3 is 15 residues. V was clipped by 4 bases and J by 3 bases; unmatched bases: 7. Concerning this clonotype: Its antigen is as yet unknown.

Regarding the study as a whole: Patients with ophthalmopathy were separated from those with stable hyperthyroidism by a 13 V-J model. Peripheral blood also featured most of the thyroid clonotypes expanded above 0.001.

Amplification targeted TCR beta CDR3 regions from RNA transcripts. Primed by the HTBI set, a first-round RT-PCR was run on the TCR CDR3. TCRdb analysed the multiplex PCR reads with MiXCR anew, one entry per CDR3 protein. The table lists roughly 740,000 distinct CDR3 sequences, roughly 15% of them singletons. Sequencing was carried out using blood. The chain is built from TRBV3-1 and TRBJ2-3, with 7 bases matching TRBD2. The clonotype comes from a man younger than 35 with Graves' hyperthyroidism. As DNA, the CDR3 is TGTGCCAGCAGCCGCGGGGCTAGCGGTACAGATACGCAGTATTTT. This encodes CASSRGASGTDTQYF.